The source of this T cell receptor beta chain is a study of shared clonotypes between healthy human individuals. In the study overall: Each donor's CD4 naive and CD4 memory cells filled three plates apiece, CD8 naive two, and CD8 memory one.

The study, taken as a whole, reports: Relative to memory subsets, naive subsets generally showed larger estimated richness.

Some clones are missing from TCRdb's copy, which holds only in-frame ones; the method was immunoSEQ multiplex PCR. This sample carries roughly 2.1 million clones, approximately 94% of them seen once, and the ten largest clones take about 1.8%. As defined, naive CD8 cells were CD45RO-negative and positively selected for CCR7, with terminally differentiated effector memory CD45RA+ cells excluded. Free of recent acute infections or vaccinations, the donors were healthy HIV-negative adults. The V and J ends lost 3 bases and 2 bases respectively, with 4 bases between them. The CDR3 has 11 amino acids. Germline V CDR1 and CDR2: GTSNPN, SVGIG (reference sequence). In the case of this clone: Its antigen is not known. Other DNA variants within this sample encode the same CDR3.

V is TRBV30 and J is TRBJ1-1, with D uncertain. Input material: naive CD8+ T cells from PBMCs. This clonotype originated in a man in his late teens or twenties in good health. Some clones in this sample may be carry-over from other donors' samples. The CDR3 DNA sequence: TGTGCCTGGAGGCTAAACACTGAAGCTTTCTTT. Translation: CAWRLNTEAFF.